This paragraph reports one T cell receptor (beta chain). This specimen belongs to a study of blood T cell repertoires in COVID-19. Study at large: Whether acute or convalescent, the COVID-19 samples came from the United States, Italy and Spain.

CDR1 and CDR2 (germline): SGHTA, FQGNSA. Trimming shortened V by 6 bases and J by 2 bases, and 16 bases separated the two germline ends. The CDR3 loop spans 15 amino acids. Assay used: immunoSEQ multiplex PCR; TCRdb lists only in-frame clones, some missing. The sample has around 260,000 clones; 88% are singletons. The chain combines TRBV7-2 with TRBJ1-2; TRBD1 might be the D (5 bases). The TCR comes from a man aged 60-69 years who had recovered from COVID-19. The sample consisted of peripheral blood. CDR3 region: CASRMTDSLNYGYTF. Here the CDR3 DNA reads TGTGCCAGCAGGATGACCGACAGCCTCAACTATGGCTACACCTTC.